The 5 T cell receptor beta chains below all came from one sample that was sequenced in a study of cytomegalovirus exposure and HLA in healthy donors. The study ran its PCR with 60 Vbeta and 13 Jbeta primers. Generated by immunoSEQ multiplex PCR, the TCRdb table keeps only in-frame clones and is missing some. Seen here are around 98,000 clones, roughly three quarters observed once, and the top ten hold about 1.5%. The material sequenced was PBMCs. Source of these receptors: a man aged 40-55 years in good health and CMV-seronegative.

The chain uses TRBV7-2 and TRBJ2-3, with D possibly TRBD1 on 5 matching bases. The CDR3 has 14 amino acids. Germline V gene data show CDR1 as SGHTA and CDR2 as FQGNSA. Trimming removed 2 bases at V and 8 bases at J, with 14 bases between. The CDR3, as DNA: TGTGCCAGCAGCTTAACCATGACAGTCAGTACGCAGTATTTT. Amino acid sequence: CASSLTMTVSTQYF. Full variable domain (remainder filled in from reference TRBV7-2 and TRBJ2-3): GAGVSQSPSNKVTEKGKDVELRCDPISGHTALYWYRQSLGQGLEFLIYFQGNSAPDKSGLPSDRFSAERTGGSVSTLTIQRTQQEDSAVYLCASSLTMTVSTQYFGPGTRLTVL.

The chain is built from TRBV18 and TRBJ1-1; TRBD1 agrees at 7 bases. The CDR3 runs 14 residues. CDR1 is KGHSH and CDR2 is LQKENI in the germline V gene. The V gene end was trimmed by 4 bases and the J gene end by 5 bases; junction bases not matched to a gene: 7. As DNA, the CDR3 is TGTGCCAGCTCACTGGGACAGCTAGGGACTGAAGCTTTCTTT. Its translation is CASSLGQLGTEAFF.

This chain connects TRBV7-2 to TRBJ1-5; D gene uncertain. The CDR3 is 14 residues long. CDR1 and CDR2 from the germline V gene are SGHTA and FQGNSA. Trimming left V 1 base short and J 7 bases short, with 11 bases between. The CDR3 protein is CASSLGYTGQPQHF. The DNA of the CDR3 is TGTGCCAGCAGCTTAGGGTACACGGGGCAGCCCCAGCATTTT.

This chain joins TRBV29-1 and TRBJ1-1, with 10 bases lining up with TRBD1. V was pared by 7 bases and J by 1 base, with 6 bases of the junction left unmatched. The CDR3 sequence is 14 residues long. Germline CDR1 reads SQVTM; CDR2 reads ANQGSEA. As DNA, the CDR3 is TGCAGCGGGGACAGGGGCGGAACGAACACTGAAGCTTTCTTT. Its protein is CSGDRGGTNTEAFF.

This clone came up a few times. V is TRBV6-1 and J is TRBJ1-6; 8 bases agree with TRBD1. Germline CDR1 reads MNHNS; CDR2 reads SASEGT. The CDR3 loop spans 15 amino acids. The trim removed 6 bases at V and 6 bases at J, leaving 7 bases unmatched. Written as DNA, the CDR3 is TGTGCCAGCAGGTCTAGTCAGGGGGCTAATTCACCCCTCCACTTT. Protein sequence: CASRSSQGANSPLHF.